Sequencing of this T cell receptor beta chain was carried out in a study of T cell responses to AZD1222 COVID-19 vaccine. In regard to this clone: The antigen is not known.

This table comes from immunoSEQ multiplex PCR, and its TCRdb copy is limited to in-frame clones, with some not included. The sample has 95,000 to 150,000 clones; around 92% are singletons. Germline CDR1 KGHSH, CDR2 LQKENI. V shed 5 bases and J 3 bases; nucleotides not matched to a gene: 3. There are 13 residues in the CDR3. Study-wide points: There were repertoire samples only from the period after the peak T cell response. Clonal diversity may have been underestimated, and the donors were mostly white British, with more females than males.

V gene TRBV18 combines with J gene TRBJ1-1; 7 bases align to TRBD1. This specimen consisted of peripheral blood, obtained on day 0 of AZD1222 vaccination. The sequence was collected from an adult in good health. The CDR3 here is CASSYGTDTEAFF. The CDR3 DNA reads as TGTGCCAGCTCATATGGGACAGACACTGAAGCTTTCTTT.